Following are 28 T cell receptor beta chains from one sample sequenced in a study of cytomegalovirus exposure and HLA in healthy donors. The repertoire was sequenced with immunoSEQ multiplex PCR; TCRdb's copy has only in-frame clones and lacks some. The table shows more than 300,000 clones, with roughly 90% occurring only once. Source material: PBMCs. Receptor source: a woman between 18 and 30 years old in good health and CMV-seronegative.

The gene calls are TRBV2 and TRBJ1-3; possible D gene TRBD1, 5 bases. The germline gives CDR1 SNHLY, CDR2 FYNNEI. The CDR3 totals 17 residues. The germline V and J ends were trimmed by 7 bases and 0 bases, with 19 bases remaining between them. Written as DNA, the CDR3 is TGTGCCAGCATGTTATTGGGGGGTATAAGCTCTGGAAACACCATATATTTT. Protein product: CASMLLGGISSGNTIYF.

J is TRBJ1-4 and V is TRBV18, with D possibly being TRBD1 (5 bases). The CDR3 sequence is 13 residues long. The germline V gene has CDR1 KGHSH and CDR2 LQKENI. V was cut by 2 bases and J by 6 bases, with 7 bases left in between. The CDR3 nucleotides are TGTGCCAGCTCACCATCGGGGGATGAAAAACTGTTTTTT. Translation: CASSPSGDEKLFF.

The CDR3 here is CASRDRVEAFF. CDR3 sequence (DNA): TGTGCCAGCAGGGACAGGGTTGAAGCTTTCTTT. The rearrangement links TRBV2 to TRBJ1-1; 8 nucleotides match TRBD1. This CDR3 has 11 amino acids. The junction had 1 base not matched to a gene; V was cut back by 6 bases and J by 7 bases. The germline gives CDR1 SNHLY, CDR2 FYNNEI. Filled out from reference TRBV2 and TRBJ1-1, the complete variable domain reads EPEVTQTPSHQVTQMGQEVILRCVPISNHLYFYWYRQILGQKVEFLVSFYNNEISEKSEIFDDQFSVERPDGSNFTLKIRSTKLEDSAMYFCASRDRVEAFFGQGTRLTVV.

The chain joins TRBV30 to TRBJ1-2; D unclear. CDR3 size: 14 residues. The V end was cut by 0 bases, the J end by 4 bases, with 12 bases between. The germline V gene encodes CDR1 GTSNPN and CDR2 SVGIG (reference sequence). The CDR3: CAWSVPLTLYGYTF. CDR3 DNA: TGTGCCTGGAGTGTACCTCTGACTCTCTATGGCTACACCTTC.

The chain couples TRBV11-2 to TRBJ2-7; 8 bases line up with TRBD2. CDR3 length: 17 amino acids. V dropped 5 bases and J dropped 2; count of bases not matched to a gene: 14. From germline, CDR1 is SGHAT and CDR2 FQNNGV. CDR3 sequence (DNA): TGTGCCAGCAGCCCCCCTCCCAGGCAGCGGGGGACCTACGAGCAGTACTTC. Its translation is CASSPPPRQRGTYEQYF.

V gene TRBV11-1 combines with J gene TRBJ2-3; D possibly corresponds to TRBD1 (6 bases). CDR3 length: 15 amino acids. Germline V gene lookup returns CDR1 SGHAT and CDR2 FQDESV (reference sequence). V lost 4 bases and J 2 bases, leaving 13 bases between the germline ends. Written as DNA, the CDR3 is TGTGCCAGCAGCTGGCGAGGACAGCCCACAGATACGCAGTATTTT. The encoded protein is CASSWRGQPTDTQYF.

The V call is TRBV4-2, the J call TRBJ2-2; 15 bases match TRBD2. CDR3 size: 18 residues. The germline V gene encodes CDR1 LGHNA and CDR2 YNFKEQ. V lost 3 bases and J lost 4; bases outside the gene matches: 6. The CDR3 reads CASSQRTSGGVPTGELFF. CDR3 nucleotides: TGTGCCAGCAGCCAGAGGACTAGCGGGGGGGTTCCCACCGGGGAGCTGTTTTTT.

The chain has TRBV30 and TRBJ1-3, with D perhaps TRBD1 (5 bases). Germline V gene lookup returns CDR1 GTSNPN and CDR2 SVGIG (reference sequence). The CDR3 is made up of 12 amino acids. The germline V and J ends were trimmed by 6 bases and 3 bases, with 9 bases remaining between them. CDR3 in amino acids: CACDRIGNTIYF. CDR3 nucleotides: TGTGCCTGCGACAGAATTGGAAACACCATATATTTT.

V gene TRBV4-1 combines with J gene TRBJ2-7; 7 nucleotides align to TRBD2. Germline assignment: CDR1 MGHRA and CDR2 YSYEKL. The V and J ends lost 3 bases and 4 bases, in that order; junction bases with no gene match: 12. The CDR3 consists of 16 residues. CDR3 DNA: TGCGCCAGCAGCCAGACCGACGCGGGAGTGCGATACGAGCAGTACTTC. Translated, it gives CASSQTDAGVRYEQYF.

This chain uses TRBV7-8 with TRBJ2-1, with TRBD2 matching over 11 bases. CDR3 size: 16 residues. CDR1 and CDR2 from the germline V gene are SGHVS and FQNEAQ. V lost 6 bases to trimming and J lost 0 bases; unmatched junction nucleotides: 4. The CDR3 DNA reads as TGTGCCAGCAGTAGAACTAGCGGGAGCTCCTACAATGAGCAGTTCTTC. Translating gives CASSRTSGSSYNEQFF.

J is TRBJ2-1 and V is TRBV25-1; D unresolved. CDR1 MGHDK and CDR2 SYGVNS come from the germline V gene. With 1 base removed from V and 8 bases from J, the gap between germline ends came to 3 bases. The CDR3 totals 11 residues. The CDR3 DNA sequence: TGTGCCAGCAGTGAATCATATGAGCAGTTCTTC. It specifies CASSESYEQFF.

CDR3 bases: TGTGCCAGCCTAGACGGGGGGGCGGGAGGAAACACCATATATTTT. Translating gives CASLDGGAGGNTIYF. This chain uses TRBV28 with TRBJ1-3; D may be TRBD1 (6 bases). Germline CDR1 and CDR2: MDHEN and SYDVKM. Trimming pared 8 bases from V and 4 bases from J, leaving 18 bases between. CDR3 size: 15 residues.

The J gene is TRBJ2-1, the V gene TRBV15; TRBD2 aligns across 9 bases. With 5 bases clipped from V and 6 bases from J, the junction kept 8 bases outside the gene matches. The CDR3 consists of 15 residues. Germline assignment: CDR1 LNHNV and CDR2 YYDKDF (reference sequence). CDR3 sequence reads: CATSENLAGLNEQFF. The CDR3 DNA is TGTGCCACCAGCGAGAATCTAGCGGGGCTCAATGAGCAGTTCTTC.

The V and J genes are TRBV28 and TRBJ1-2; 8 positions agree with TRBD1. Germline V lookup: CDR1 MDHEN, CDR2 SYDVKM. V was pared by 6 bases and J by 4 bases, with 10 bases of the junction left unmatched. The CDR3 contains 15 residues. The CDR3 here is CASRGGQGGIYGYTF. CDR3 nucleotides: TGTGCCAGCAGGGGAGGACAGGGAGGGATCTATGGCTACACCTTC.

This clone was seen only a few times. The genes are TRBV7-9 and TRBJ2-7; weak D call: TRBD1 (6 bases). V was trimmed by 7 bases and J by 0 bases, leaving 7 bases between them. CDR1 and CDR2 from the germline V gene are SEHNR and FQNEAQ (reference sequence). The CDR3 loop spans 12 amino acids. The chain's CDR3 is CASTDSSYEQYF. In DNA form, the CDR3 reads TGTGCCAGCACGGACAGCTCCTACGAGCAGTACTTC.

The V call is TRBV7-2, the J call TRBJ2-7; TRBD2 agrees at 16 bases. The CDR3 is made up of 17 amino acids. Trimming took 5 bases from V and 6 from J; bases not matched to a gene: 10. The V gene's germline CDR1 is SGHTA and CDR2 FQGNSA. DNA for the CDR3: TGTGCCAGCAGCGCGCCGGGACTAGCGGGAGGGAGGCTCGAGCAGTACTTC. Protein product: CASSAPGLAGGRLEQYF.

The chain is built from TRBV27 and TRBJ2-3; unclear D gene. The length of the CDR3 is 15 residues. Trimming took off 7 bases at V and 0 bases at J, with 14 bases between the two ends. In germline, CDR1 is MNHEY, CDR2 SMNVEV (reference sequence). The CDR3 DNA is TGTGCCAGCATCAACTACCCCTCTAGCACAGATACGCAGTATTTT. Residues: CASINYPSSTDTQYF.

Here the CDR3 reads CASSSFIYEKLFF. The CDR3 DNA sequence: TGTGCCAGCAGCTCGTTTATATATGAAAAACTGTTTTTT. The chain employs TRBV5-6 and TRBJ1-4; no reliable D call. Germline V gives CDR1 SGHDT, CDR2 YYEEEE. The CDR3 consists of 13 residues. V was trimmed by 3 bases and J by 6 bases, leaving 9 bases between them.

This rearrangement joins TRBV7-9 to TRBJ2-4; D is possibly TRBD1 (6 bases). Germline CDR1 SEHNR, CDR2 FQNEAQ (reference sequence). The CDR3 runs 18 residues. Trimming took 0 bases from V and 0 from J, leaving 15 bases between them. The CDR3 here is CASSLATGTRVAKNIQYF. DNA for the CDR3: TGTGCCAGCAGCTTAGCGACAGGCACCCGTGTAGCCAAAAACATTCAGTACTTC.

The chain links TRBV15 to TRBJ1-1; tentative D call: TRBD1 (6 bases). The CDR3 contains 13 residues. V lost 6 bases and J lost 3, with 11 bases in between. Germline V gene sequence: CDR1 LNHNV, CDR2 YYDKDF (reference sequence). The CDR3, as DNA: TGTGCCACCAGGGCAAACAGGGACACTGAAGCTTTCTTT. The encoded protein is CATRANRDTEAFF.

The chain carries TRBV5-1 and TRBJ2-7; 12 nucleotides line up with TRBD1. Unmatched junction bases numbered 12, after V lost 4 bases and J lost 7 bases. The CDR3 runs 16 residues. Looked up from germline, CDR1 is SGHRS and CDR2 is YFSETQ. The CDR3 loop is CASSPFGGQGAKEQYF. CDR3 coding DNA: TGCGCCAGCAGCCCATTCGGGGGACAGGGGGCAAAGGAGCAGTACTTC.

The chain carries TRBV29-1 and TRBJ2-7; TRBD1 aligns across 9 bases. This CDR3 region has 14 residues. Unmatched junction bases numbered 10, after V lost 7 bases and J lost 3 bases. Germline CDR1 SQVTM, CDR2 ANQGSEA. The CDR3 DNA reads TGCAGCGCGAAAGACGGGACAGGGCGCTACGAGCAGTACTTC. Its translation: CSAKDGTGRYEQYF.

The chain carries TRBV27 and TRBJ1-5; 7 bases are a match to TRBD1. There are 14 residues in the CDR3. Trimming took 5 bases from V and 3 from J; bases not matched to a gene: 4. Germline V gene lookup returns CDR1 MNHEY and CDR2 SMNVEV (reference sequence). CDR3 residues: CASSPDRFNQPQHF. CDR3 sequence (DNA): TGTGCCAGCAGTCCGGACAGGTTCAATCAGCCCCAGCATTTT.

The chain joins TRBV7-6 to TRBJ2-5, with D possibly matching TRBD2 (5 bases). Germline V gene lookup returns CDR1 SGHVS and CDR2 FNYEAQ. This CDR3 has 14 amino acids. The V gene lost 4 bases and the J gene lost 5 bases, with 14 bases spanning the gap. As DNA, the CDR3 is TGTGCCAGCAGCTCACGGACCCGAGGGGAGACCCAGTACTTC. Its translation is CASSSRTRGETQYF.

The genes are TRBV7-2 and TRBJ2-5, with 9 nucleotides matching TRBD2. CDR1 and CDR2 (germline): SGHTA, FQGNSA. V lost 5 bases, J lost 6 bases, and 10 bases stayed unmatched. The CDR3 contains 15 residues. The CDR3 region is CASSPTSGGGKTQYF. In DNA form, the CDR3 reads TGTGCCAGCAGCCCGACTAGCGGAGGCGGAAAGACCCAGTACTTC.

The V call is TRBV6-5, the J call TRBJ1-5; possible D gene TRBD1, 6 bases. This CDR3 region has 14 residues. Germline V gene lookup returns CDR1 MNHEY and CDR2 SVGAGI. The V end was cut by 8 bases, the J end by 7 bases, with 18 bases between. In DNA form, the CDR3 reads TGTGCCAGCGCACTCTGGCTAGGGGGACAGCCCCAGCATTTT. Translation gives CASALWLGGQPQHF.

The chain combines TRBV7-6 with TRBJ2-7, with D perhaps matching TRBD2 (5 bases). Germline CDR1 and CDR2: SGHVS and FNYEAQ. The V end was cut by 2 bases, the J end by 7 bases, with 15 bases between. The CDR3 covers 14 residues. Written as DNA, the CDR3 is TGTGCCAGCAGCTTAAGCGGTGACCGGGCGGAGCAGTACTTC. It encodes CASSLSGDRAEQYF. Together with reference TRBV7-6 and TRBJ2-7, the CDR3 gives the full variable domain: GAGVSQSPRYKVTKRGQDVALRCDPISGHVSLYWYRQALGQGPEFLTYFNYEAQQDKSGLPNDRFSAERPEGSISTLTIQRTEQRDSAMYRCASSLSGDRAEQYFGPGTRLTVT.

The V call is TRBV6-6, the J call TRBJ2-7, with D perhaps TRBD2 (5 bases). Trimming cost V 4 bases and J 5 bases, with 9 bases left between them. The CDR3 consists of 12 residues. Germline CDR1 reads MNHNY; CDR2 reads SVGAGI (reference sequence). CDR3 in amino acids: CASSSEGHEQYF. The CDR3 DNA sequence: TGTGCCAGCAGTTCTGAGGGCCACGAGCAGTACTTC.